The 28 T cell receptor beta chains listed next were all sequenced from one sample in a study of T cells in localized non-small cell lung cancer. Sequencing was performed with immunoSEQ multiplex PCR; in TCRdb, only in-frame clones are kept and a portion is missing. The sample records tens of thousands of clones, around 86% being singletons. Material: PBMCs, obtained before any cancer treatment. These receptors came from a female donor with stage II lung adenocarcinoma.

The chain carries TRBV2 and TRBJ2-7, with TRBD1 as a possible D gene (5 bases). CDR3 size: 13 residues. Germline V gene sequence: CDR1 SNHLY, CDR2 FYNNEI. The germline V and J ends were trimmed by 6 bases and 10 bases, with 19 bases remaining between them. CDR3 protein: CASRPAASGSQYF. The CDR3 nucleotides are TGTGCCAGCAGGCCTGCAGCGTCAGGGTCTCAGTACTTC.

This rearrangement joins TRBV9 to TRBJ2-3; 8 bases are shared with TRBD2. The V gene's germline CDR1 is SGDLS and CDR2 YYNGEE. V lost 4 bases, J lost 2 bases, and 18 bases stayed unmatched. This CDR3 has 19 amino acids. Here the CDR3 reads CASSHTRSGGFTYTDTQYF. The CDR3 bases are TGTGCCAGCAGCCATACCCGTTCGGGAGGGTTCACTTACACAGATACGCAGTATTTT.

The CDR3 DNA sequence: TGCGCCAGCAGCCAAGTTCCCATACTAGCGGACATTCACAATGAGCAGTTCTTC. It specifies CASSQVPILADIHNEQFF. The chain couples TRBV4-1 to TRBJ2-1, with 8 bases that match TRBD2. The V segment lost 1 base and the J segment 5 bases; nucleotides outside the gene matches: 13. The CDR3 sequence is 18 residues long. Germline lookup yields CDR1 MGHRA and CDR2 YSYEKL.

The chain couples TRBV11-3 to TRBJ1-1; D uncertain. In germline, CDR1 is SGHNT, CDR2 YENEEA. CDR3 size: 14 residues. The V gene lost 2 bases and the J gene lost 3 bases, with 10 bases spanning the gap. The CDR3 region has the DNA TGTGCCAGCAGCTTATTTTCGGGCGACACTGAAGCTTTCTTT. Translated, it gives CASSLFSGDTEAFF.

This clone was detected only once. V gene TRBV25-1 combines with J gene TRBJ1-1; no clear D. The V gene's germline CDR1 is MGHDK and CDR2 SYGVNS. Trimming pared 4 bases from V and 4 bases from J, leaving 16 bases between. This CDR3 has 15 amino acids. This chain's CDR3 is CASSAQTFPGTEAFF. The DNA of the CDR3 is TGTGCCAGCAGTGCACAGACCTTTCCGGGCACTGAAGCTTTCTTT.

V usage is TRBV5-6 and J usage is TRBJ2-7; the D gene is possibly TRBD2 (5 bases). CDR1 is SGHDT and CDR2 is YYEEEE in the germline V gene. This CDR3 spans 15 amino acids. V lost 2 bases and J lost 5, with 17 bases in between. The CDR3 here is CASSLFGDERNEQYF. In nucleotides, the CDR3 is TGTGCCAGCAGCTTATTCGGGGATGAGCGGAACGAGCAGTACTTC.

The V gene is TRBV5-6, the J gene TRBJ1-2; weak D call: TRBD1 (5 bases). V was trimmed by 3 bases and J by 3 bases, leaving 9 bases between them. There are 13 residues in the CDR3. Per the germline V gene, CDR1 is SGHDT and CDR2 is YYEEEE. The CDR3 sequence: CASSYRTDYGYTF. Written as DNA, the CDR3 is TGTGCCAGCAGCTACAGGACCGACTATGGCTACACCTTC.

Notes on this clone: Other DNA sequences in the sample encode the same CDR3. The rearrangement joins TRBV6-1 to TRBJ1-5; D is undetermined. V was clipped by 4 bases and J by 5 bases, with 9 bases between them. The CDR3 totals 13 residues. Germline CDR1 is MNHNS and CDR2 is SASEGT. In DNA form, the CDR3 reads TGTGCCAGCAGTGTTAATGGGGATCAGCCCCAGCATTTT. Protein product: CASSVNGDQPQHF.

The chain has TRBV4-1 and TRBJ2-3; D might be TRBD2 (7 bases). With 2 bases removed from V and 0 bases from J, the gap between germline ends came to 12 bases. This CDR3 comprises 16 residues. The V gene's germline CDR1 is MGHRA and CDR2 YSYEKL. The CDR3 region has the DNA TGCGCCAGCAGCCAAACGGGGGGCCCGAGCACAGATACGCAGTATTTT. Amino acid sequence: CASSQTGGPSTDTQYF.

The rearrangement uses TRBV2 and TRBJ1-4, with TRBD1 identical over 7 bases. J was trimmed by 8 bases and V by 6 bases; bases with no gene match: 9. Germline CDR1 SNHLY, CDR2 FYNNEI. The CDR3 runs 14 residues. The CDR3 spells CASSPDRFYEKLFF. In DNA, the CDR3 is TGTGCCAGCAGCCCGGACAGGTTTTACGAAAAACTGTTTTTT.

The chain carries TRBV9 and TRBJ1-3; maybe TRBD1 (5 bases). Germline loops: CDR1 SGDLS, CDR2 YYNGEE. The CDR3 is 15 residues long. V was clipped by 3 bases and J by 0 bases, with 10 bases between them. The CDR3 DNA reads TGTGCCAGCAGCGCGGGACGGAGCTCTGGAAACACCATATATTTT. It is translated as CASSAGRSSGNTIYF.

This clone has more than one count but fewer than ten. The chain carries TRBV27 and TRBJ1-2; D unclear. The CDR3 runs to 14 residues. Germline V CDR1 and CDR2: MNHEY, SMNVEV (reference sequence). V was shortened by 4 bases and J by 5 bases, with 14 bases between the two germline ends. The DNA of the CDR3 is TGTGCCAGCAGTTCTATTTCCACGAGGTATGGCTACACCTTC. Its protein product is CASSSISTRYGYTF.

The chain couples TRBV18 to TRBJ1-5; 7 bases are a match to TRBD1. After removal of 4 bases from V and 9 bases from J, the junction contained 12 bases not matched to a gene. Germline CDR1 and CDR2: KGHSH and LQKENI. The CDR3 loop spans 15 amino acids. The CDR3 loop is CASSLDRLSILPQHF. CDR3 nucleotides: TGTGCCAGCTCACTGGACAGGTTGTCGATTCTGCCCCAGCATTTT.

V and J are TRBV30 and TRBJ2-1; TRBD2 matches at 7 bases. CDR1 and CDR2 from the germline V gene are GTSNPN and SVGIG (reference sequence). The CDR3 spans 13 residues. Losses at the gene ends were 3 bases for V and 2 bases for J; bases not matched to a gene: 1. CDR3 protein: CAWSGTTYNEQFF. CDR3 in DNA: TGTGCCTGGAGCGGGACTACCTACAATGAGCAGTTCTTC. The full variable domain, with the rest looked up from reference TRBV30 and TRBJ2-1, is SQTIHQWPATLVQPVGSPLSLECTVEGTSNPNLYWYRQAAGRGLQLLFYSVGIGQISSEVPQNLSASRPQDRQFILSSKKLLLSDSGFYLCAWSGTTYNEQFFGPGTRLTVL.

The V gene is TRBV4-2, the J gene TRBJ1-2; no reliable D call. Per the germline V gene, CDR1 is LGHNA and CDR2 is YNFKEQ. Trimming pared 0 bases from V and 13 bases from J, leaving 12 bases between. CDR3 length equals 12 residues. The chain's CDR3 is CASSQDGRGVTF. CDR3 DNA sequence: TGTGCCAGCAGCCAAGACGGCCGCGGGGTCACCTTC.

This rearrangement joins TRBV27 to TRBJ1-1, with D unresolved. This CDR3 has 14 residues. Germline CDR1 reads MNHEY; CDR2 reads SMNVEV (reference sequence). V was clipped by 6 bases and J by 7 bases, with 18 bases between them. CDR3 bases: TGTGCCAGCAGACCTATAGAGGGTTTCAATGAAGCTTTCTTT. Translation: CASRPIEGFNEAFF.

Remarks on this clone: The junction departs from germline at one end; a sequencing error may be responsible. The chain combines TRBV5-1 with TRBJ1-2; D is uncertain. The germline CDR1 and CDR2 sequences are SGHRS and YFSETQ. The CDR3 is 11 residues long. The chain's CDR3 is CASSLGGGYTF. In DNA, the CDR3 is TGTGCCAGCAGCTTGGGCGGGGGCTACACCTTC.

The chain recombines TRBV6-6 with TRBJ2-1, with 9 bases lining up with TRBD1. The CDR3 sequence is 14 residues long. The germline V gene has CDR1 MNHNY and CDR2 SVGAGI (reference sequence). V shed 1 base, J shed 7 bases, and the junction held 2 bases outside the gene matches. CDR3 region: CASSYWDRENEQFF. As DNA, the CDR3 is TGTGCCAGCAGTTACTGGGACAGGGAGAATGAGCAGTTCTTC.

Here the CDR3 DNA reads TGTGCCATCAGTGAGGGGAAAGGGGGCGAGCAGTACTTC. Translation: CAISEGKGGEQYF. This chain connects TRBV10-3 to TRBJ2-7; D perhaps matches TRBD1 (6 bases). Germline CDR1 is ENHRY and CDR2 is SYGVKD. This CDR3 has 13 amino acids. Trimming shortened V by 2 bases and J by 6 bases, and 11 bases separated the two germline ends.

The CDR3 sequence: CASSFTRDRMKGYTF. The CDR3 DNA sequence: TGCGCCAGCAGCTTCACTCGGGACAGGATGAAGGGCTACACCTTC. The V and J genes are TRBV5-1 and TRBJ1-2; 8 positions agree with TRBD1. Germline loops: CDR1 SGHRS, CDR2 YFSETQ. The CDR3 is made up of 15 amino acids. V was clipped by 2 bases and J by 8 bases; unmatched bases: 11.

The J gene is TRBJ1-1, the V gene TRBV5-1; 10 bases are a match to TRBD1. V dropped 0 bases and J dropped 2; count of bases not matched to a gene: 4. Per germline, CDR1 SGHRS and CDR2 YFSETQ. CDR3 length: 16 amino acids. CDR3 coding DNA: TGCGCCAGCAGCTTGGCCGGGACAGGGGTCAACACTGAAGCTTTCTTT. Amino acid sequence: CASSLAGTGVNTEAFF.

The rearrangement links TRBV6-5 to TRBJ1-1; 10 bases match TRBD1. This CDR3 comprises 14 residues. Unmatched junction bases numbered 9, after V lost 7 bases and J lost 7 bases. The germline CDR1 and CDR2 sequences are MNHEY and SVGAGI. This chain's CDR3 is CASTLTGGEGEAFF. For the CDR3, the DNA is TGTGCCAGCACTTTGACAGGGGGCGAAGGTGAAGCTTTCTTT.

This clone was seen a single time. V is TRBV6-1 and J is TRBJ2-5; 9 nucleotides agree with TRBD2. Trimming took 11 bases from V and 5 from J; bases not matched to a gene: 12. The CDR3 consists of 14 residues. Germline V CDR1 and CDR2: MNHNS, SASEGT. CDR3 sequence: CAGRAGGPVETQYF. CDR3 nucleotides: TGTGCCGGACGGGCGGGGGGGCCTGTGGAGACCCAGTACTTC.

J is TRBJ2-5 and V is TRBV7-2, with no clear D. Trimming stripped 1 base from V and 9 bases from J, with 15 bases between. Germline V CDR1 and CDR2: SGHTA, FQGNSA. This CDR3 comprises 14 residues. The CDR3 here is CASSLVMGLSAQYF. Written as DNA, the CDR3 is TGTGCCAGCAGCTTAGTTATGGGCCTCTCTGCCCAGTACTTC.

The chain links TRBV4-1 to TRBJ2-1, with D perhaps TRBD1 or TRBD2 (5 bases each). In germline, CDR1 is MGHRA, CDR2 YSYEKL. The V and J ends lost 5 bases and 16 bases respectively, with 15 bases between them. There are 11 residues in the CDR3. CDR3 protein: CASSTGTRGFF. CDR3 nucleotide sequence: TGCGCCAGCAGCACCGGGACGCGCGGTTTCTTC.

The chain employs TRBV2 and TRBJ2-5; D not certain. The germline V gene has CDR1 SNHLY and CDR2 FYNNEI. The CDR3 is 11 residues long. V was shortened by 7 bases and J by 5 bases, with 8 bases between the two germline ends. The CDR3 is CASTSEETQYF. The CDR3 DNA reads as TGTGCCAGCACTTCTGAGGAGACCCAGTACTTC.

This rearrangement joins TRBV6-6 to TRBJ1-5, with D maybe TRBD1 (6 bases). The V end was cut by 8 bases, the J end by 6 bases, with 14 bases between. Germline V CDR1 and CDR2: MNHNY, SVGAGI (reference sequence). This CDR3 is built from 13 residues. CDR3 coding DNA: TGTGCCAGCTTTGGGGAAGGGGGTCAGCCCCAGCATTTT. Protein: CASFGEGGQPQHF.

The rearrangement links TRBV19 to TRBJ1-2; the D gene is possibly TRBD1 (5 bases). Germline-derived CDR1 and CDR2 are LNHDA and SQIVND (reference sequence). Deletions cut 6 bases from V and 2 bases from J, with 19 bases between. The CDR3 totals 16 residues. The CDR3 DNA reads as TGTGCCAGTAGACAGGACGACAGTTATATGAACTATGGCTACACCTTC. Translating gives CASRQDDSYMNYGYTF.